This TCR beta chain was observed in a study of T cells in Graves' hyperthyroidism and ophthalmopathy. Study background: Upon initial diagnosis and before any treatment, peripheral blood was collected. General study findings and limits: In the blood, most expanded thyroid clonotypes above 0.001 appeared as well.

Graves' hyperthyroidism showing no ophthalmopathy progression within 18 months was considered stable. Out of over 7.5 ml of fresh peripheral blood came the PBMCs. The CDR3 is 15 amino acids. V lost 0 bases and J lost 1, with 12 bases in between. Germline V CDR1 and CDR2: DFQATT, SNEGSKA (reference sequence). Amplified TCR beta CDR3 regions came from RNA transcripts. TCR CDR3 regions were first amplified by RT-PCR with HTBI primers. TCRdb re-derived calls from the multiplex PCR reads in MiXCR, one entry per CDR3 protein. The data show some 350,000 distinct CDR3 sequences, approximately 20% seen once. Ten or more counts support this clonotype. As yet, its antigen is unknown.

The J gene is TRBJ2-5, the V gene TRBV20-1; the D gene is possibly TRBD2 (6 bases). The sequence derives from a woman younger than 35 with Graves' hyperthyroidism. Sequencing input: blood. This CDR3 reads CSARDQGGAQETQYF. For the CDR3, the DNA is TGCAGTGCTAGAGATCAAGGCGGGGCCCAAGAGACCCAGTACTTC.